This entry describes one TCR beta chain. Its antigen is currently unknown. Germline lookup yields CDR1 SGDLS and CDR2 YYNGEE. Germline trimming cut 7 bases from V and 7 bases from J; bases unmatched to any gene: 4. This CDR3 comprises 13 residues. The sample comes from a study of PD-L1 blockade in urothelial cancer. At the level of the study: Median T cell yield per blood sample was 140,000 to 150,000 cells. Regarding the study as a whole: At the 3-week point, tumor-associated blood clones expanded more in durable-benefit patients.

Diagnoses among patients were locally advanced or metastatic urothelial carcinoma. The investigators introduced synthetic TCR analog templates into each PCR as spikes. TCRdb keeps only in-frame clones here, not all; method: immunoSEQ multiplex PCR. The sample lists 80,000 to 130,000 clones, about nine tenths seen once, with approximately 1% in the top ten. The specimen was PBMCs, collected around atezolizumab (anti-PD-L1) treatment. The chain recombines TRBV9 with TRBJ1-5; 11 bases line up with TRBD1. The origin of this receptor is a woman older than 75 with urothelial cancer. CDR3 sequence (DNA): TGTGCCAGCGGACAGGGGGCCCGGCAGCCCCAGCATTTT. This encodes CASGQGARQPQHF.